Listed below are T cell receptor beta chains from one sample, sequenced in a study of T cell responses to AZD1222 COVID-19 vaccine. Here immunoSEQ multiplex PCR was the method, and the copy in TCRdb shows in-frame clones only, minus some. The sample lists 85,000 to 130,000 clones, about nine tenths occurring once. The material was peripheral blood, obtained 28 days after the second AZD1222 dose. These receptors originate from an adult who received the AZD1222 COVID-19 vaccine. The CDR3 runs from the conserved cysteine through the conserved F or W. The D gene is left open where the match is weak. Only some rows state a clone size, as once, few, many or a class for expanded clones.

V gene	D gene	J gene	clone size	CDR3 DNA	CDR3 protein
TRBV4-2	TRBD1	TRBJ1-1	-	TGTGCCAGCAGCCACAAAGGGGGCAAGTCTCCGAATCAAAACCTCACGAAAAATAACACTGAAGCTTTCTTT	CASSHKGGKSPNQNLTKNNTEAFF
TRBV19	-	TRBJ1-3	-	TGTGCCAGTAGTCCCCAACCGGGCCTTGTCTCTGGAAACACCATATATTTT	CASSPQPGLVSGNTIYF
TRBV4-1	TRBD1	TRBJ2-7	-	TGCGCCAGCAGGGAGGAACAGGGGACCTACGAGCAGTACTTC	CASREEQGTYEQYF
TRBV9	-	TRBJ2-7	-	TGTGCCAGCAGCGTAGCCGGGACCAACTACGAGCAGTACTTC	CASSVAGTNYEQYF
TRBV2	TRBD1	TRBJ1-1	-	TGTGCCAGCAGATCAGACAGGGTACCTACTGAAGCTTTCTTT	CASRSDRVPTEAFF
TRBV10-3	TRBD1	TRBJ2-1	-	TGTGCCATCAGTGAGGACAGGGGAGGACGCGGTGGCTATGAGCAGTTCTTC	CAISEDRGGRGGYEQFF
TRBV11-1	-	TRBJ1-6	-	TGTGCCAGCAGCTGGACCGAGTATTCACCCCTCCACTTT	CASSWTEYSPLHF
TRBV7-9	-	TRBJ2-3	-	TGTGCCAGCAGCTACCCATGGGATACGCAGTATTTT	CASSYPWDTQYF
TRBV24-1	-	TRBJ2-1	-	TGTGCCACCAGTGTCCCAGGCCCCGACAGAGGCGCTTACAATGAGCAGTTCTTC	CATSVPGPDRGAYNEQFF
TRBV6-5	-	TRBJ1-1	-	TGTGCCAGCAGTTACACAGGGCGCGGGAACACTGAAGCTTTCTTT	CASSYTGRGNTEAFF
TRBV14	-	TRBJ2-7	-	TGTGCCAGCAGTCACTCCTACGAGCAGTACTTC	CASSHSYEQYF
TRBV29-1	TRBD1	TRBJ2-2	-	TGCAGCGTCGGATTGACAGGGGGTACCGGGGAGCTGTTTTTT	CSVGLTGGTGELFF
TRBV5-1	-	TRBJ1-3	-	TGCGCCAGCAGCTTGGGAGGGGCCGACTCTGGAAACACCATATATTTT	CASSLGGADSGNTIYF
TRBV5-1	TRBD2	TRBJ2-7	-	TGCGCCAGCAGCTTCCCCGCGGGGGGAGGGGGATTCTACGAGCAGTACTTC	CASSFPAGGGGFYEQYF
TRBV7-2	-	TRBJ2-5	-	TGTGCCAGCAGTCAACCGGGCCGCAACCCAGAGACCCAGTACTTC	CASSQPGRNPETQYF
TRBV24-1	-	TRBJ2-5	-	TGTGCCACCAGTGATTCCATTGGGGGGCCTCTAGAGACCCAGTACTTC	CATSDSIGGPLETQYF
TRBV4-3	-	TRBJ2-2	-	TGCGCCAGCAGCCAAGATAGCACCGGGGAGCTGTTTTTT	CASSQDSTGELFF
TRBV21-1	-	TRBJ2-2	-	TGTGCCAGCAGCAAAGACAGGGGAGGGCTGTTTTTT	CASSKDRGGLFF
TRBV6-2/TRBV6-3	TRBD2	TRBJ2-1	-	TGTGCCAGCAGTTACGGGACTAGCGGGTTGGGGCAGTTCTTC	CASSYGTSGLGQFF
TRBV7-3	TRBD2	TRBJ2-5	-	TGTGCCAGCACCCCTTCCGGGGGGGCTGGGGAGACCCAGTACTTC	CASTPSGGAGETQYF
TRBV19	-	TRBJ1-5	-	TGTGCCAGTCGGTCGGGGGTTCAGCCCCAGCATTTT	CASRSGVQPQHF
TRBV9	TRBD2	TRBJ2-3	-	TGTGCCAGCAGCGTGACTCGCGGGGGGGGCATGGGTACGCAGTATTTT	CASSVTRGGGMGTQYF
TRBV19	-	TRBJ2-7	-	TGTGCCAGTAGTCCCCCCGGGGGGCGCGCTAGCTCCTACGAGCAGTACTTC	CASSPPGGRASSYEQYF
TRBV5-4	-	TRBJ1-2	-	TGTGCCAGCAGCTTGGGCAGGGACCACTATGGCTACACCTTC	CASSLGRDHYGYTF
TRBV27	-	TRBJ2-1	-	TGTGCCAGCAGTTCCGGGACCCAGGGCCGTACTGAGCAGTTCTTC	CASSSGTQGRTEQFF
TRBV11-2	-	TRBJ2-4	-	TGTGCCAGCACGGACATGTACCGAAACATTCAGTACTTC	CASTDMYRNIQYF
TRBV25-1	-	TRBJ2-3	-	TGTGCCACCTTTGAGCTTGGTACGCAGTATTTT	CATFELGTQYF
TRBV6-5	-	TRBJ1-1	-	TGTGCCAGCAGTTACTCGAACACGGTGAACACTGAAGCTTTCTTT	CASSYSNTVNTEAFF
TRBV11-1	TRBD1	TRBJ1-1	few	TGTGCCAGCAGCTCCGCCCTAGGACAGGGGACTGAAGCTTTCTTT	CASSSALGQGTEAFF
TRBV7-9	-	TRBJ1-1	-	TGTGCCAGCAGCTTAGAGGTTGGGGGCACTGAAGCTTTCTTT	CASSLEVGGTEAFF
TRBV7-8	-	TRBJ1-4	-	TGTGCCAGCAGCTCGAGACCCTCCACTAATGAAAAACTGTTTTTT	CASSSRPSTNEKLFF
TRBV12-3/TRBV12-4	-	TRBJ1-2	-	TGTGCCAGCAGGAGTGGAGGATATGTTTGGACCTTC	CASRSGGYVWTF
TRBV5-4	-	TRBJ2-1	-	TGTGCCAGCAGCTTCGGGGGAGGCGATGAGCAGTTCTTC	CASSFGGGDEQFF
TRBV7-9	-	TRBJ2-2	-	TGTGCCAGCAGCTTTTCGGGGACAATCTCGAACACCGGGGAGCTGTTTTTT	CASSFSGTISNTGELFF
TRBV7-6	TRBD1	TRBJ2-1	-	TGTGCCAGCAGCTTACCTACGGGACAGGGGGCACGGGAGCAGTTCTTC	CASSLPTGQGAREQFF
TRBV5-4	-	TRBJ2-5	-	TGTGCCAGCAGCCACCAGTCGGTTCAAGAGACCCAGTACTTC	CASSHQSVQETQYF
TRBV5-4	-	TRBJ2-7	-	TGTGCCAGCAGCTTGGGGGGGAAAAGCTCCTACGAGCAGTACTTC	CASSLGGKSSYEQYF
TRBV10-3	TRBD1	TRBJ2-5	-	TGTGCCATCAGACCCACAGGGGGCCTGGAGACCCAGTACTTC	CAIRPTGGLETQYF
TRBV6-5	-	TRBJ1-3	-	TGTGCCAGCAGGTCTTCAGGGGCTTGGGGAAACACCATATATTTT	CASRSSGAWGNTIYF
TRBV21-1	-	TRBJ1-1	-	TGTGCCAGCAGCAGAACGACAGGGGGGAAAGTGAACACTGAAGCTTTCTTT	CASSRTTGGKVNTEAFF
TRBV4-3	TRBD1	TRBJ2-7	few	TGCGCCAGCAGCCAAGAAGGGGACAGGGGCCACGAGCAGTACTTC	CASSQEGDRGHEQYF
TRBV11-2	-	TRBJ2-7	-	TGTGCCAGCAGCTTAGATCGTTACGAGCAGTACTTC	CASSLDRYEQYF
TRBV4-1	-	TRBJ2-2	-	TGCGCCAGCAGCCAAGATCCCGGCAGGGGAAGGACCGGGGAGCTGTTTTTT	CASSQDPGRGRTGELFF
TRBV9	TRBD2	TRBJ2-2	-	TGTGCCAGCAGCGTAGATCGTCGGCTAGCGGGGGGTTTCGGGGAGCTGTTTTTT	CASSVDRRLAGGFGELFF
TRBV6-2/TRBV6-3	TRBD1	TRBJ1-4	-	TGTGCCAGCAGCCAGGCGGGGACAGGGCTTGAAAAACTGTTTTTT	CASSQAGTGLEKLFF
TRBV6-5	TRBD1	TRBJ2-7	-	TGTGCCAGCAGTCCCACCGGGACAGGTGCCTACGAGCAGTACTTC	CASSPTGTGAYEQYF
TRBV6-5	TRBD1	TRBJ2-5	-	TGTGCCAGCAGTCAAAACCCTGGACAGGAAGAGACCCAGTACTTC	CASSQNPGQEETQYF
TRBV3-1/TRBV3-2	-	TRBJ2-7	-	TGTGCCAGCAGCCAAGTTTACTACGAGCAGTACTTC	CASSQVYYEQYF
TRBV6-4	TRBD2	TRBJ2-3	-	TGTGCCAGCAGTGACGCGGCTAGCGGGGGCACAGATACGCAGTATTTT	CASSDAASGGTDTQYF
TRBV11-1	-	TRBJ1-2	once	TGTGCCAGCAGCTTAGGACAGAGATATGGCTACACCTTC	CASSLGQRYGYTF
TRBV19	-	TRBJ2-2	-	TGTGCCAGTAGCCCGGTCCCTACCGGGGAGCTGTTTTTT	CASSPVPTGELFF
TRBV7-6	-	TRBJ2-7	few	TGTGCCAGCACCGAGGGTCGGGGACTGGCTTACGAGCAGTACTTC	CASTEGRGLAYEQYF
TRBV4-3	-	TRBJ2-3	-	TGCGCCAGCAGCCTTTTGAGGGGGAGCACAGATACGCAGTATTTT	CASSLLRGSTDTQYF
TRBV19	-	TRBJ2-1	-	TGTGCCAGCAAGGACCGGGCGGGCGAGCAGTTCTTC	CASKDRAGEQFF